The entry below gives a single T cell receptor beta chain sequence along with its context. The method was immunoSEQ multiplex PCR; TCRdb's version includes in-frame clones alone and lacks a portion of them. The table has around 80,000 clones, over 75% seen once; the top ten hold roughly 0.4%. These data are taken from a study of technical replicates of blood from a handful of donors. The CDR3 totals 11 residues. CDR1 is LNHDA, CDR2 SQIVND, per germline (reference sequence). The germline V and J ends were trimmed by 8 bases and 5 bases, with 9 bases remaining between them. The specimen was T cells isolated from PBMCs. This clonotype originated in a human donor in good health. The chain carries TRBV19 and TRBJ1-2, with D hard to call. Here the CDR3 DNA reads TGTGCCAGTGGGCTCCATTATGGCTACACCTTC. Protein sequence: CASGLHYGYTF.